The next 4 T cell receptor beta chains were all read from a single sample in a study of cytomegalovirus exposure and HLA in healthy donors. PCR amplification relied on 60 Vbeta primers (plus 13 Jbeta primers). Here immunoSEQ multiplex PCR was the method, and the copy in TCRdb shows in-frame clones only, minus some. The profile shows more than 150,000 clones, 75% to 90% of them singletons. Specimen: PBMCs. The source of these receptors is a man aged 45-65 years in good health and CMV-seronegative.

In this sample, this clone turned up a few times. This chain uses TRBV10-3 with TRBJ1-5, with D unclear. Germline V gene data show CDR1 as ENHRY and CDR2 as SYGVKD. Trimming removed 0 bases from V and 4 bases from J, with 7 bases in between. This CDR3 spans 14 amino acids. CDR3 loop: CAISESWENQPQHF. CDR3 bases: TGTGCCATCAGTGAGTCTTGGGAGAATCAGCCCCAGCATTTT.

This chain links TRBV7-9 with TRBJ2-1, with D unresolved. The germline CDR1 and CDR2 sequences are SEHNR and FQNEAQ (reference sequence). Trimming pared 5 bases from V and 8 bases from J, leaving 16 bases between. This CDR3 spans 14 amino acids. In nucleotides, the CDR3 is TGTGCCAGCAGCGCGGCGGTTGGAGTGGATGAGCAGTTCTTC. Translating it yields CASSAAVGVDEQFF.

The CDR3 DNA reads TGTGCCAGCAGCTTGGTTGCAGGGAACACTGAAGCTTTCTTT. Translating it yields CASSLVAGNTEAFF. The rearrangement joins TRBV5-4 to TRBJ1-1; D remains ambiguous. CDR1 is SGHNT, CDR2 YYREEE, per germline (reference sequence). There are 14 residues in the CDR3. With 0 bases removed from V and 1 base from J, the gap between germline ends came to 7 bases.

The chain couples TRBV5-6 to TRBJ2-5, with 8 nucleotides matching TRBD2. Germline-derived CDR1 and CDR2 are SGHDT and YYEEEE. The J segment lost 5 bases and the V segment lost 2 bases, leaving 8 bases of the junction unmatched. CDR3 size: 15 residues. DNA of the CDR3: TGTGCCAGCAGCTTCTCAGGGACTAGTCAGGAGACCCAGTACTTC. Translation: CASSFSGTSQETQYF.